Below, 3 T cell receptor beta chains from the same sample are listed, as sequenced in a study of blood T cell repertoires in COVID-19 (dated by TCRdb to the early 2020s). Library preparation used the immunoSEQ multiplex PCR assay. What TCRdb holds here is the immuneACCESS table cut down to in-frame rearrangements. Part of the clones is not present; checked against another copy, under half of the missing clones reflect an unresolved V gene, and the others are unexplained. For this sample the table gives roughly 200,000 clones, of which approximately 83% were detected only once. The top ten constitute less than 2% of the sample. The sequencing input was peripheral blood. The receptor set was obtained from a human donor in a cohort sampled during active COVID-19.

With regard to this clone: Other DNA sequences from this sample encode an identical CDR3 as well. V gene TRBV7-9 combines with J gene TRBJ2-7, with D possibly matching TRBD2 (5 bases). V dropped 3 bases and J dropped 3 bases, with 6 bases sitting between them. This CDR3 spans 12 amino acids. Germline CDR1 is SEHNR and CDR2 is FQNEAQ (reference sequence). The CDR3 DNA follows: TGTGCCAGCAGCTTGGGGAGCTACGAGCAGTACTTC. Translated: CASSLGSYEQYF.

The V gene is TRBV25-1, the J gene TRBJ2-2; no reliable D call. Germline loops: CDR1 MGHDK, CDR2 SYGVNS. Between the trimmed V and J ends, which lost 5 bases and 4 bases, there was a span of 5 bases. This CDR3 contains 12 residues. The CDR3: CASSQVTGELFF. Here the CDR3 DNA reads TGTGCCAGCAGTCAGGTCACCGGGGAGCTGTTTTTT.

The genes are TRBV2 and TRBJ2-7; TRBD1 might be the D (5 bases). Germline CDR1 SNHLY, CDR2 FYNNEI. This CDR3 is built from 16 residues. V was clipped by 8 bases and J by 5 bases, with 25 bases between them. The CDR3 DNA follows: TGTGCCAGCCGAGCAGGGTTACTCAGAAGGGGCCACGAGCAGTACTTC. Protein sequence: CASRAGLLRRGHEQYF. The entire variable domain, with the rest obtained from reference TRBV2 and TRBJ2-7, is as follows: EPEVTQTPSHQVTQMGQEVILRCVPISNHLYFYWYRQILGQKVEFLVSFYNNEISEKSEIFDDQFSVERPDGSNFTLKIRSTKLEDSAMYFCASRAGLLRRGHEQYFGPGTRLTVT.